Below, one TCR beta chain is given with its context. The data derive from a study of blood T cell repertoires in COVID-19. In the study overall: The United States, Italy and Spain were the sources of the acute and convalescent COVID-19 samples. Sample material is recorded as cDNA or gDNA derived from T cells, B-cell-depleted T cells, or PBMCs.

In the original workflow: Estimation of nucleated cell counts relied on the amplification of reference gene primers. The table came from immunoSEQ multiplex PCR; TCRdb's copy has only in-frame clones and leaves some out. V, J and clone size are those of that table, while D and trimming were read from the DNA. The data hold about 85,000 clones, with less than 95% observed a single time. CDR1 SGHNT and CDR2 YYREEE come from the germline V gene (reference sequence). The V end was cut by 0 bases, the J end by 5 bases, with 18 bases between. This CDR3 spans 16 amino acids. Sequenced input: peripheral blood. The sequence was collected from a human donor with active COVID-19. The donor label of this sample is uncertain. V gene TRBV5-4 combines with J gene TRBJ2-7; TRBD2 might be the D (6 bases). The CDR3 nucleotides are TGTGCCAGCAGCTTGGCCCGGAGGGCCGGTAGCGACGAGCAGTACTTC. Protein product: CASSLARRAGSDEQYF.